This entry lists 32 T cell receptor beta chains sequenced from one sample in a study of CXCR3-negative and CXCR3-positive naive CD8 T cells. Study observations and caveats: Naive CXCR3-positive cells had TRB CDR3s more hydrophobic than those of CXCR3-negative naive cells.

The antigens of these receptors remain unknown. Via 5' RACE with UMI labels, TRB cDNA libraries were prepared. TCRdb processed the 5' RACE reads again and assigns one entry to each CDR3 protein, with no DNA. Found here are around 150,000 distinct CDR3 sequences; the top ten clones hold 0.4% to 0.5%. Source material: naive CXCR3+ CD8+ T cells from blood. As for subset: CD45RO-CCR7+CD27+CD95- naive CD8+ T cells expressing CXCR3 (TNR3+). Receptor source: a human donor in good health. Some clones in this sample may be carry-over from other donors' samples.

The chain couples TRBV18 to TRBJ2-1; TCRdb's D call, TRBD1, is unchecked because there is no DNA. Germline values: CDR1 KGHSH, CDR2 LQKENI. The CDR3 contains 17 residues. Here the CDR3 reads CASSPRPGDGHYNEQFF.

The CDR3 loop is CASSESGTTGELFF. J is TRBJ2-2 and V is TRBV6-4; TCRdb's D call of TRBD2 is untestable without DNA. Germline V gives CDR1 MRHNA, CDR2 SNTAGT. The CDR3 spans 14 residues.

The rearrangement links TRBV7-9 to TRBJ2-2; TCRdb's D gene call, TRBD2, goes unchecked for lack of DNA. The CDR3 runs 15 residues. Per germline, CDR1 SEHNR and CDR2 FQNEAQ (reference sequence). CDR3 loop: CASILGTSNTGELFF.

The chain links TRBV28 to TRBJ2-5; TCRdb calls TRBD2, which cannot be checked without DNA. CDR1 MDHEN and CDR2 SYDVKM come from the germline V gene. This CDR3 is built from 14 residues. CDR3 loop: CASSFEGLTGTQYF. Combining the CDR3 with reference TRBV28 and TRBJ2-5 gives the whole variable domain DVKVTQSSRYLVKRTGEKVFLECVQDMDHENMFWYRQDPGLGLRLIYFSYDVKMKEKGDIPEGYSVSREKKERFSLILESASTNQTSMYLCASSFEGLTGTQYFGPGTRLLVL.

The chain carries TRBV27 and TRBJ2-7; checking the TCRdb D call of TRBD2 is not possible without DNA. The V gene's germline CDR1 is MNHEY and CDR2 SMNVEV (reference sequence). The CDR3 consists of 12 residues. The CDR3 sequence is CASSFWGGEQYF.

The CDR3 reads CASSLDPGDEQYF. The chain joins TRBV7-9 to TRBJ2-7; TCRdb reports TRBD1, a call that lacks DNA to check it against. This CDR3 has 13 residues. The germline V gene has CDR1 SEHNR and CDR2 FQNEAQ (reference sequence).

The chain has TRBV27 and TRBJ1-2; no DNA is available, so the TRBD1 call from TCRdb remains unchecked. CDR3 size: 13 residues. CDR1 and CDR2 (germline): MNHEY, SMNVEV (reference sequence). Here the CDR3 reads CASGDRPSYGYTF.

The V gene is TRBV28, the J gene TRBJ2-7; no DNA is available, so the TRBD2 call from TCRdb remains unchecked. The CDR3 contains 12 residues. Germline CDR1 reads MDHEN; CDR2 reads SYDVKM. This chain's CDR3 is CASSSDYYEQYF.

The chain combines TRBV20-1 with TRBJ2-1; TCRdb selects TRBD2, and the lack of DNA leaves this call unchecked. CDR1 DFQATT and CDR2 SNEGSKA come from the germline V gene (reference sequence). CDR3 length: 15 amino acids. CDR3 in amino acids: CSARTSGRIPDEQFF.

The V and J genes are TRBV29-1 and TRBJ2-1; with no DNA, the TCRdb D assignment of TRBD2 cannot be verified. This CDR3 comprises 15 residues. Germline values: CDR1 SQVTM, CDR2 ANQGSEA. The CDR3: CSVEERERSYNEQFF.

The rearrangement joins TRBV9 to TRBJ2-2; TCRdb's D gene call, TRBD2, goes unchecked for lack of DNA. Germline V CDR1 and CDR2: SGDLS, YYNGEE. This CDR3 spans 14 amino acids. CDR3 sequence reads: CASSTAGSGGELFF.

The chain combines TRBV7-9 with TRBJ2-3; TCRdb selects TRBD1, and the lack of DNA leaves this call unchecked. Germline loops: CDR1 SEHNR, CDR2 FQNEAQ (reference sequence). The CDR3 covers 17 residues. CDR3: CASSTNTRGPGTDTQYF.

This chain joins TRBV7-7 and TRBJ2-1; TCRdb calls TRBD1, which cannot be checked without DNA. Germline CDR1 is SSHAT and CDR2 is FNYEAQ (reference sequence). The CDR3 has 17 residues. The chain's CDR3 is CASSLGPLGQGLNEQFF.

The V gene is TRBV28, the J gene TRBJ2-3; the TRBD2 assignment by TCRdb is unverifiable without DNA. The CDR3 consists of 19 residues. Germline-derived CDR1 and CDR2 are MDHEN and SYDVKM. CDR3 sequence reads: CASTVNFQLAGVGTDTQYF.

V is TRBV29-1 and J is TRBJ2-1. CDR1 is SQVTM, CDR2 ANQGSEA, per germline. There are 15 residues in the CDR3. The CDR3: CSVGAQASSYNEQFF.

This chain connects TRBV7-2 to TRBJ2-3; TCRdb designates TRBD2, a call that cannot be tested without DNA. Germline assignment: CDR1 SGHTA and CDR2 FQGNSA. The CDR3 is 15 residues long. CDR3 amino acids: CASSGRWTAADTQYF. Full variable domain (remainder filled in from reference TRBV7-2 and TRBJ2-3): GAGVSQSPSNKVTEKGKDVELRCDPISGHTALYWYRQSLGQGLEFLIYFQGNSAPDKSGLPSDRFSAERTGGSVSTLTIQRTQQEDSAVYLCASSGRWTAADTQYFGPGTRLTVL.

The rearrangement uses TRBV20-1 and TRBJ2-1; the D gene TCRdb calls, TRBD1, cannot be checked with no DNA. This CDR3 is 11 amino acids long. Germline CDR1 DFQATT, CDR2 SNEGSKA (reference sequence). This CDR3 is CSAPRGSEQFF.

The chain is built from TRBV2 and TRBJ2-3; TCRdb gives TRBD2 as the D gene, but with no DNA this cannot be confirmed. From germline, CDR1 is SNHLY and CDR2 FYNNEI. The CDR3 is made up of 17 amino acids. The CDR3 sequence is CATTEGHLAGGQDTQYF.

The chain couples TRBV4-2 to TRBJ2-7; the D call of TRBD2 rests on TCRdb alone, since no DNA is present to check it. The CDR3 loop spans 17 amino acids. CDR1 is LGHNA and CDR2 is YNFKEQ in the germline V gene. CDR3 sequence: CASSPRGSGREAYEQYF.

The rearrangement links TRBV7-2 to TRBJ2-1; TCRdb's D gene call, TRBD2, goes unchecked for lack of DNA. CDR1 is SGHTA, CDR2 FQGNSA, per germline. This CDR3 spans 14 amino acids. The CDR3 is CASSSGLASHEQFF. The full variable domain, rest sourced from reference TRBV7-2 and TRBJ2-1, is GAGVSQSPSNKVTEKGKDVELRCDPISGHTALYWYRQSLGQGLEFLIYFQGNSAPDKSGLPSDRFSAERTGGSVSTLTIQRTQQEDSAVYLCASSSGLASHEQFFGPGTRLTVL.

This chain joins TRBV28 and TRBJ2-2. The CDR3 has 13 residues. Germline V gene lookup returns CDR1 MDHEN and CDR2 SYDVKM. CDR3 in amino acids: CASSLLNTGELFF.

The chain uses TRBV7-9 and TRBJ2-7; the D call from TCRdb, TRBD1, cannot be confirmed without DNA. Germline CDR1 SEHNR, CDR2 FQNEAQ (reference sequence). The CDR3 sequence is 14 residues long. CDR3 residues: CASSFPGQDYEQYF.

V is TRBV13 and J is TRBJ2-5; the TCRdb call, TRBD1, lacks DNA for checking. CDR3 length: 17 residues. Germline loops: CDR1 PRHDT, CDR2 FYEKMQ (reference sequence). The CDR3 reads CASSSFFRTGGAKTQYF.

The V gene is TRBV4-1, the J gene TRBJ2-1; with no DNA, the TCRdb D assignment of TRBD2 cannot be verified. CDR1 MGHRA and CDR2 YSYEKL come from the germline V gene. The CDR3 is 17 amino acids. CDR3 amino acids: CASSQDIGLAAYNEQFF.

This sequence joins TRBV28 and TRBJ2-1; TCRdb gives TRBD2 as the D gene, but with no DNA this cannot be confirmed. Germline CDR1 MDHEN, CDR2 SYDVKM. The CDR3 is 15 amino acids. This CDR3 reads CASSSLAVSYNEQFF.

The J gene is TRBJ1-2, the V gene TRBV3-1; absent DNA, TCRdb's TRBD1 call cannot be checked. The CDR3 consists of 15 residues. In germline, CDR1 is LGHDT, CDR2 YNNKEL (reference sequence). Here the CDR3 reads CASTQGTGLNYGYTF.

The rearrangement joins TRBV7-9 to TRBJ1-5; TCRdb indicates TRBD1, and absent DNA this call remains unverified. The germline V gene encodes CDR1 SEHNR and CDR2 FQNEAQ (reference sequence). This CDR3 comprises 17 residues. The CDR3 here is CASSLYPGGQSAQPQHF.

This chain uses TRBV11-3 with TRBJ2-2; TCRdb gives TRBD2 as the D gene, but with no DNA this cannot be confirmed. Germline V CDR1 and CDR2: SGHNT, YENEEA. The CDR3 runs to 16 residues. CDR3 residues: CASSMGLAENTGELFF.

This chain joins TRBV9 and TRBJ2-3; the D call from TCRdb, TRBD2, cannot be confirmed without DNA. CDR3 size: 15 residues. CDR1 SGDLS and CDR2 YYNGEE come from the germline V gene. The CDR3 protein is CASSVGLADTDTQYF.

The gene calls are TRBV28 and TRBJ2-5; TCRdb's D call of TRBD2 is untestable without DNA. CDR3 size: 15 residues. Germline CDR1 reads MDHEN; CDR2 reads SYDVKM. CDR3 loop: CASSSAGGRQETQYF.

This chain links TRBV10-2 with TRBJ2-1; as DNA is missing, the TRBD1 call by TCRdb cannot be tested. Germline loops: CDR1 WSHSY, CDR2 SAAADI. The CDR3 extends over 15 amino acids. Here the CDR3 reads CASSTGTDLFDEQFF.

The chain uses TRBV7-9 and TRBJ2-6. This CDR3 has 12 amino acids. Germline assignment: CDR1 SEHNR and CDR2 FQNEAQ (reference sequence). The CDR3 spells CASSRGANVLTF.